These 18 T cell receptor beta chains originate from one sample sequenced in a study of T cells in Graves' hyperthyroidism and ophthalmopathy. Amplification of TCR beta CDR3 regions was performed using RNA transcripts as template. The TCR CDR3 first-round RT-PCR relied on the HTBI primer set. In TCRdb, the multiplex PCR reads were re-called with MiXCR into one record per CDR3 protein. The repertoire has roughly 650,000 distinct CDR3 sequences, approximately 15% of them found once; the top ten carry more than 3%. Sequenced: blood. The receptors shown here come from a woman aged 40 to 50 with Graves' ophthalmopathy.

This chain links TRBV20-1 with TRBJ2-7; tentative D call: TRBD2 (7 bases). CDR1 DFQATT and CDR2 SNEGSKA come from the germline V gene (reference sequence). V was clipped by 0 bases and J by 6 bases, with 21 bases between them. The CDR3 length is 16 residues. The CDR3 nucleotides are TGCAGTGCTAGAGATCTGGGTAGGGGGAGGGTCGGCGAGCAGTACTTC. As protein: CSARDLGRGRVGEQYF.

There are many counts of this clonotype. This chain links TRBV27 with TRBJ2-5; D not certain. The V gene's germline CDR1 is MNHEY and CDR2 SMNVEV (reference sequence). The V and J ends lost 5 bases and 2 bases respectively, with 15 bases between them. The CDR3 totals 15 residues. For the CDR3, the DNA is TGTGCCAGCAGTCCCGCATCGGGTGGGCAAGAGACCCAGTACTTC. Amino acids: CASSPASGGQETQYF.

DNA for the CDR3: TGCAGTGCTAAGGCTAGCGGGAGGTCCTACGAGCAGTACTTC. The encoded protein is CSAKASGRSYEQYF. The chain joins TRBV20-1 to TRBJ2-7, with TRBD2 matching 11 bases. The CDR3 length is 14 residues. V was pared by 4 bases and J by 1 base, with 3 bases of the junction left unmatched. The germline V gene has CDR1 DFQATT and CDR2 SNEGSKA (reference sequence).

The chain carries TRBV7-9 and TRBJ2-2; a possible D gene is TRBD2 (5 bases). The CDR3 loop spans 14 amino acids. V lost 5 bases, J lost 6 bases, and 13 bases lay in between. The V gene's germline CDR1 is SEHNR and CDR2 FQNEAQ (reference sequence). CDR3: CASSLLGMAGELFF. Written as DNA, the CDR3 is TGTGCCAGCAGCCTACTCGGGATGGCCGGGGAGCTGTTTTTT.

This clonotype was picked up many times. The V gene is TRBV30, the J gene TRBJ1-5, with 8 bases matching TRBD1. The germline V gene has CDR1 GTSNPN and CDR2 SVGIG (reference sequence). This CDR3 has 15 residues. J gave up 0 bases and V 1 base, and 2 bases lay outside the gene matches. In nucleotides, the CDR3 is TGTGCCTGGAGTGGGACAGGGTATAGCAATCAGCCCCAGCATTTT. This encodes CAWSGTGYSNQPQHF.

This clonotype was counted at least ten times. The chain joins TRBV5-5 to TRBJ2-1, with D unresolved. The CDR3 runs to 12 residues. Germline CDR1 reads SGHKS; CDR2 reads YYEKEE (reference sequence). The V gene lost 4 bases and the J gene lost 4 bases, with 6 bases spanning the gap. CDR3 in DNA: TGTGCCAGCAGCGGGCAGTACAATGAGCAGTTCTTC. Amino acids: CASSGQYNEQFF. Filled out from reference TRBV5-5 and TRBJ2-1, the complete variable domain reads DAGVTQSPTHLIKTRGQQVTLRCSPISGHKSVSWYQQVLGQGPQFIFQYYEKEERGRGNFPDRFSARQFPNYSSELNVNALLLGDSALYLCASSGQYNEQFFGPGTRLTVL.

This clonotype has just a few counts. V and J are TRBV2 and TRBJ1-6; no reliable D call. Looked up from germline, CDR1 is SNHLY and CDR2 is FYNNEI. This CDR3 has 17 amino acids. V gave up 4 bases and J gave up 0 bases, with 13 bases separating them. This CDR3 reads CASSAASLSSYNSPLHF. The CDR3 bases are TGTGCCAGCAGTGCCGCCAGTCTGAGCTCCTATAATTCACCCCTCCACTTT.

The J gene is TRBJ2-7, the V gene TRBV12-3 or TRBV12-4, with 8 bases aligning to TRBD1. The V segment lost 5 bases and the J segment 3 bases; nucleotides outside the gene matches: 9. This CDR3 contains 15 residues. The DNA of the CDR3 is TGTGCCAGCAGTGAAAAACGCGGACAGGGCTACGAGCAGTACTTC. This sequence encodes CASSEKRGQGYEQYF.

This clonotype was seen many times. The CDR3 loop reads CASSAGTGGKREQFF. CDR3 sequence (DNA): TGTGCCAGCAGTGCCGGGACAGGGGGAAAGAGAGAGCAGTTCTTC. This chain uses TRBV6-2 or TRBV6-3 with TRBJ2-1, with 11 bases lining up with TRBD1. This CDR3 contains 15 residues. Germline V lookup: CDR1 MNHEY, CDR2 SVGEGT. After removal of 5 bases from V and 10 bases from J, the junction contained 10 bases not matched to a gene.

The chain couples TRBV6-2 or TRBV6-3 to TRBJ2-7; D not resolved. This CDR3 is built from 12 residues. Germline CDR1 reads MNHEY; CDR2 reads SVGEGT. Trimming removed 7 bases at V and 9 bases at J, with 16 bases between. CDR3 nucleotide sequence: TGTGCCAGCACCGACGGTGACTTACCGCAGTACTTC. Translation: CASTDGDLPQYF.

To note about this clonotype: Being one base from a much bigger clone, this may be a read error. J is TRBJ1-1 and V is TRBV12-3 or TRBV12-4; D gene uncertain. This CDR3 contains 13 residues. CDR3 sequence (DNA): TGTGCCAGCAGTTTAATAGGTACCCTTGAAGCTCTCTTT. Protein: CASSLIGTLEALF.

This chain joins TRBV19 and TRBJ1-2; 7 bases are a match to TRBD1. With 6 bases clipped from V and 2 bases from J, the junction kept 6 bases outside the gene matches. Looked up from germline, CDR1 is LNHDA and CDR2 is SQIVND (reference sequence). This CDR3 comprises 14 residues. CDR3 sequence (DNA): TGTGCCAGTAGACCCGACAGGGCAAACTATGGCTACACCTTC. It specifies CASRPDRANYGYTF.

Concerning this clonotype itself: A much larger clonotype is one base distant, so this may be a read error. This chain joins TRBV12-3 or TRBV12-4 and TRBJ2-1, with D possibly being TRBD1 or TRBD2 (5 bases each). This CDR3 has 11 residues. CDR3 region: CTSRNGAEQFF. The DNA for the CDR3 is TGTACCAGCAGAAACGGGGCTGAGCAGTTCTTC.

This clonotype was observed many times. The chain couples TRBV20-1 to TRBJ1-1; D remains ambiguous. Trimming took off 3 bases at V and 6 bases at J, with 17 bases between the two ends. CDR3 length equals 14 residues. Per germline, CDR1 DFQATT and CDR2 SNEGSKA (reference sequence). Here the CDR3 DNA reads TGCAGTGCTAGGCCAGGCCCATTAACGGCTGAAGCTTTCTTT. It yields the protein CSARPGPLTAEAFF.

V usage is TRBV10-3 and J usage is TRBJ2-5; 7 nucleotides align to TRBD1. Germline V gene lookup returns CDR1 ENHRY and CDR2 SYGVKD. The CDR3 runs 12 residues. The ends lost 10 bases at V and 4 bases at J; junction bases unmatched: 6. CDR3 coding DNA: TGTGCCACCCAGGGGGTAGGAGAGACCCAGTACTTC. Translated, it gives CATQGVGETQYF.

V usage is TRBV29-1 and J usage is TRBJ2-7, with TRBD1 as a possible D gene (6 bases). CDR1 is SQVTM, CDR2 ANQGSEA, per germline. This CDR3 has 13 amino acids. V was shortened by 7 bases and J by 3 bases, with 16 bases between the two germline ends. CDR3: CSDEGGDYYEQYF. The CDR3 DNA is TGCAGCGACGAAGGGGGAGACTACTACGAGCAGTACTTC.

This clonotype showed up many times. This chain joins TRBV11-2 and TRBJ2-5; no reliable D call. CDR3 length: 15 residues. Per germline, CDR1 SGHAT and CDR2 FQNNGV. V gave up 0 bases and J gave up 1 base, with 9 bases separating them. The CDR3 DNA reads TGTGCCAGCAGCTTAGATAGGCAGATCCAAGAGACCCAGTACTTC. Protein sequence: CASSLDRQIQETQYF.

The genes are TRBV5-1 and TRBJ2-7; 11 bases map to TRBD2. The CDR3 consists of 17 residues. With V trimmed by 0 bases and J by 3 bases, 8 bases remained unmatched. Germline CDR1 SGHRS, CDR2 YFSETQ. In nucleotides, the CDR3 is TGCGCCAGCAGCTTGGCCGGCCTAGCGGGAGGCCACTACGAGCAGTACTTC. It yields the protein CASSLAGLAGGHYEQYF.